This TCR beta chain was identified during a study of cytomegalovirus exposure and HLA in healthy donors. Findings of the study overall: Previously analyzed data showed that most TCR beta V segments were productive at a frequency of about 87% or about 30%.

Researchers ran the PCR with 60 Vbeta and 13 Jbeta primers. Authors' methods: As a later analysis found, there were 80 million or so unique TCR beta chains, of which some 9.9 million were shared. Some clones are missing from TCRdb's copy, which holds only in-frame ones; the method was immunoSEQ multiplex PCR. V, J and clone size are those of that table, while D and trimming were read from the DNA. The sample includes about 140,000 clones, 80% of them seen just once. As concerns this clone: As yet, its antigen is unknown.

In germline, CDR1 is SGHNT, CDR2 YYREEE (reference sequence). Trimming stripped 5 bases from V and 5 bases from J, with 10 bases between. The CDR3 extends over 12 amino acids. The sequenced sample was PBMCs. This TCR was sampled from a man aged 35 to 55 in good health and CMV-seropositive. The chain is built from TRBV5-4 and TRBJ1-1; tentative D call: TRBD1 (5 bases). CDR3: CASSPGMTEAFF. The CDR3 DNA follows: TGTGCCAGCAGTCCAGGGATGACTGAAGCTTTCTTT.